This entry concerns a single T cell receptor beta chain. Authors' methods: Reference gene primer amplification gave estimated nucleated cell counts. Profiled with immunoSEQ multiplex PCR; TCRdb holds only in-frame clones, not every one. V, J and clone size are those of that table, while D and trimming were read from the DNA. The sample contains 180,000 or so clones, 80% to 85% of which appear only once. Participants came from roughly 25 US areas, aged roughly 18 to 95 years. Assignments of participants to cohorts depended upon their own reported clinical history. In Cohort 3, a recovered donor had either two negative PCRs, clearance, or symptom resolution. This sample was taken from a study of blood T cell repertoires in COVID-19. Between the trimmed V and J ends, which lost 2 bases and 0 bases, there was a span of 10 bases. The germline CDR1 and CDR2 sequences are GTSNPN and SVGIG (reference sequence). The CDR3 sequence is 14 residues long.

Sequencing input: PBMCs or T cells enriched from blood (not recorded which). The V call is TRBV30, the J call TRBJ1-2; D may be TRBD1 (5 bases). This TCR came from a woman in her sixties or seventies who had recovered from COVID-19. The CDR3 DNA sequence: TGTGCCTGGAGTTCTTCGGGGGCTAACTATGGCTACACCTTC. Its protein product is CAWSSSGANYGYTF.